The TCR beta chain under discussion was sequenced for a study of blood T cells in healthy people across ages. Overall study results and limits: Per million T cells, the diversity of TCR beta decreased roughly linearly as age advanced. Donors of long life had a larger count of naive CD4+ cells and greater diversity than aged donors.

Together with a sample-barcoded 5' primer, a J-beta primer mix was included in a second PCR lasting about 6 to 11 cycles. Every sample returned 2.5 million or more CDR3-containing paired-end reads. TCRdb used MiXCR to reprocess the 5' RACE reads, holding one entry per CDR3 protein. The sample consists of hundreds of thousands of distinct CDR3 sequences, around 49% of them appearing once. Germline CDR1 is LNHNV and CDR2 is YYDKDF (reference sequence). The CDR3 length is 12 residues. Regarding this clonotype: No antigen is known for it.

The specimen sequenced was blood. The origin of this receptor is a woman aged 55 to 70 in good health. The rearrangement links TRBV15 to TRBJ2-5; 8 bases map to TRBD1. Near its end, the DNA agrees better with TRBJ2-7, so the J call may be wrong. The DNA of the CDR3 is TGTGCCACCAGCAAAGGGACAGGCGAGCAGTACTTC. This codes for CATSKGTGEQYF.